The rows below give T cell receptor beta chains drawn from one sample of a study of CD8 T cells in Susac syndrome. MiXCR, run by TCRdb on the immunoSEQ multiplex PCR reads, gives a single entry per CDR3 protein. The sample consists of around 90,000 distinct CDR3 sequences, 95% to 97% of them appearing once. The sequenced material came from CD8+ T cells from PBMCs. The receptors derive from a human donor with Susac syndrome. The CDR3 runs from the conserved cysteine through the conserved F or W. D genes are given only for firm matches. A row's size may be missing; if present it is once, few, many or a size class.

D gene: -
J gene: TRBJ2-7
clone size: -
V gene: TRBV5-6
CDR3 protein: CASSKVPYEQYF
CDR3 DNA: TGTGCCAGCAGCAAGGTGCCCTACGAGCAGTACTTC

D gene: -
J gene: TRBJ2-1
clone size: -
V gene: TRBV7-2
CDR3 protein: CASSQSRYEQFF
CDR3 DNA: TGTGCCAGCAGCCAATCTCGATATGAGCAGTTCTTC

D gene: -
J gene: TRBJ2-3
clone size: -
V gene: TRBV4-2
CDR3 protein: CASSQALIHAGTDTQYF
CDR3 DNA: TGTGCCAGCAGCCAGGCCCTAATTCACGCGGGGACAGATACGCAGTATTTT

D gene: -
J gene: TRBJ1-2
clone size: -
V gene: TRBV20-1
CDR3 protein: CSAAAGLIYGYTF
CDR3 DNA: TGCAGTGCTGCCGCCGGCTTAATCTATGGCTACACCTTC

D gene: -
J gene: TRBJ1-2
clone size: -
V gene: TRBV29-1
CDR3 protein: CSVAGRVGYGYTF
CDR3 DNA: TGCAGCGTTGCGGGCAGGGTGGGCTATGGCTACACCTTC

D gene: -
J gene: TRBJ1-6
clone size: -
V gene: TRBV4-3
CDR3 protein: CASSQDRAPLHF
CDR3 DNA: TGCGCCAGCAGCCAAGATCGGGCACCCCTCCACTTT

D gene: -
J gene: TRBJ2-7
clone size: -
V gene: TRBV7-2
CDR3 protein: CASSLEQVYEQYF
CDR3 DNA: TGTGCCAGCAGCTTAGAACAAGTATACGAGCAGTACTTC

D gene: -
J gene: TRBJ2-7
clone size: -
V gene: TRBV5-1
CDR3 protein: CASSLAWSSGGYEQYF
CDR3 DNA: TGCGCCAGCAGCTTGGCCTGGTCTTCCGGAGGCTACGAGCAGTACTTC

D gene: -
J gene: TRBJ2-3
clone size: -
V gene: TRBV29-1
CDR3 protein: CSVEAGKPSTDTQYF
CDR3 DNA: TGCAGCGTTGAGGCGGGGAAGCCTAGCACAGATACGCAGTATTTT

D gene: -
J gene: TRBJ1-1
clone size: -
V gene: TRBV4-1
CDR3 protein: CASSPYEQMNTEAFF
CDR3 DNA: TGCGCCAGCAGCCCCTACGAACAGATGAACACTGAAGCTTTCTTT

D gene: -
J gene: TRBJ1-2
clone size: -
V gene: TRBV30
CDR3 protein: CAWSPPPSEGRGYGYTF
CDR3 DNA: TGTGCCTGGAGTCCACCTCCCTCGGAGGGGCGCGGTTATGGCTACACCTTC

D gene: -
J gene: TRBJ1-3
clone size: -
V gene: TRBV20-1
CDR3 protein: CSARDDSGQSLSGNTIYF
CDR3 DNA: TGCAGTGCTAGAGATGATTCAGGGCAGTCCCTCTCTGGAAACACCATATATTTT

D gene: -
J gene: TRBJ1-4
clone size: -
V gene: TRBV4-3
CDR3 protein: CASSQDGGQATNEKLFF
CDR3 DNA: TGCGCCAGCAGCCAAGATGGCGGGCAGGCAACTAATGAAAAACTGTTTTTT

D gene: -
J gene: TRBJ1-2
clone size: -
V gene: TRBV20-1
CDR3 protein: CSATSGLRDGYTF
CDR3 DNA: TGCAGTGCTACCTCAGGGCTCCGGGATGGCTACACCTTC

D gene: TRBD1
J gene: TRBJ1-2
clone size: -
V gene: TRBV5-6
CDR3 protein: CASSRGQVEGYGYTF
CDR3 DNA: TGTGCCAGCAGCCGCGGACAGGTCGAGGGATATGGCTACACCTTC

D gene: TRBD1
J gene: TRBJ1-3
clone size: -
V gene: TRBV20-1
CDR3 protein: CSAWTGLTGNTIYF
CDR3 DNA: TGCAGTGCCTGGACAGGGCTGACTGGAAACACCATATATTTT

D gene: -
J gene: TRBJ1-1
clone size: -
V gene: TRBV14
CDR3 protein: CASSQYQRAFF
CDR3 DNA: TGTGCCAGCAGCCAATACCAGAGAGCTTTCTTT

D gene: -
J gene: TRBJ1-1
clone size: -
V gene: TRBV9
CDR3 protein: CASSARQATNTEAFF
CDR3 DNA: TGTGCCAGCAGCGCGCGACAGGCTACGAACACTGAAGCTTTCTTT

D gene: -
J gene: TRBJ1-1
clone size: -
V gene: TRBV3-1
CDR3 protein: CASSRGTGNTEAFF
CDR3 DNA: TGTGCCAGCAGCCGAGGGACGGGGAACACTGAAGCTTTCTTT

D gene: -
J gene: TRBJ1-1
clone size: -
V gene: TRBV6-5
CDR3 protein: CASSYSGFTEAFF
CDR3 DNA: TGTGCCAGCAGTTACTCAGGGTTCACTGAAGCTTTCTTT

D gene: -
J gene: TRBJ2-7
clone size: few
V gene: TRBV11-3
CDR3 protein: CASSLGGRSYEQYF
CDR3 DNA: TGTGCCAGCAGCTTAGGCGGCAGATCCTACGAGCAGTACTTC

D gene: -
J gene: TRBJ1-5
clone size: -
V gene: TRBV28
CDR3 protein: CASSFRLNQPQHF
CDR3 DNA: TGTGCCAGCAGTTTCCGTCTCAATCAGCCCCAGCATTTT

D gene: TRBD1
J gene: TRBJ2-7
clone size: -
V gene: TRBV30
CDR3 protein: CAWTETGPSGEQYF
CDR3 DNA: TGTGCCTGGACTGAGACAGGGCCCTCGGGCGAGCAGTACTTC

D gene: -
J gene: TRBJ2-5
clone size: -
V gene: TRBV12-3/TRBV12-4
CDR3 protein: CASSSGLPGSETQYF
CDR3 DNA: TGTGCCAGCAGTTCGGGGCTCCCGGGGTCCGAGACCCAGTACTTC

D gene: TRBD1
J gene: TRBJ1-1
clone size: -
V gene: TRBV11-3
CDR3 protein: CASTGQGKAEAFF
CDR3 DNA: TGTGCCAGCACCGGACAGGGGAAAGCGGAAGCTTTCTTT

D gene: -
J gene: TRBJ1-5
clone size: -
V gene: TRBV20-1
CDR3 protein: CSASVGVNQPQHF
CDR3 DNA: TGCAGTGCTAGCGTCGGGGTCAATCAGCCCCAGCATTTT

D gene: -
J gene: TRBJ2-1
clone size: -
V gene: TRBV5-6
CDR3 protein: CASSFSSHEQFF
CDR3 DNA: TGTGCCAGCAGCTTTAGTTCCCATGAGCAGTTCTTC

D gene: -
J gene: TRBJ1-5
clone size: -
V gene: TRBV20-1
CDR3 protein: CSARVGLQPQHF
CDR3 DNA: TGCAGTGCTAGAGTGGGCCTTCAGCCCCAGCATTTT

D gene: -
J gene: TRBJ2-5
clone size: -
V gene: TRBV6-2/TRBV6-3
CDR3 protein: CASSRGAPETQYF
CDR3 DNA: TGTGCCAGCAGTCGGGGGGCCCCGGAGACCCAGTACTTC